The present entry profiles one T cell receptor (beta chain) with its context. Its antigen is not known. The CDR3 runs to 15 residues. V shed 7 bases and J shed 4 bases, with 16 bases lying between them. The germline gives CDR1 MNHNY, CDR2 SVGAGI (reference sequence). Each CDR3 protein is one row after TCRdb ran MiXCR on the reads. The repertoire includes some 450,000 distinct CDR3 sequences, approximately 32% of them detected once, and roughly 13% sits in the top ten. The data were obtained in a study of T cell repertoires in cytomegalovirus infection. Overall study: Both CMV infection and a matching HLA type were indicated by public TCR beta signatures.

Study-level points and caveats: The cumulative frequency of public TCR beta families identified carriers of CMV plus the relevant HLA. HLA-C-restricted CMV clonotypes gave the most frequent clonotype in two of eight donors.

The genes are TRBV6-6 and TRBJ1-4, with D tentatively TRBD1 (6 bases). The TCR sequence derives from a human donor in good health (CMV status not recorded). Some clones in this sample may be carry-over from other donors' samples. The specimen was PBMCs. The CDR3 here is CASKKVGAYNEKLFF. The CDR3 bases are TGTGCCAGCAAAAAAGTGGGGGCCTATAATGAAAAACTGTTTTTT.